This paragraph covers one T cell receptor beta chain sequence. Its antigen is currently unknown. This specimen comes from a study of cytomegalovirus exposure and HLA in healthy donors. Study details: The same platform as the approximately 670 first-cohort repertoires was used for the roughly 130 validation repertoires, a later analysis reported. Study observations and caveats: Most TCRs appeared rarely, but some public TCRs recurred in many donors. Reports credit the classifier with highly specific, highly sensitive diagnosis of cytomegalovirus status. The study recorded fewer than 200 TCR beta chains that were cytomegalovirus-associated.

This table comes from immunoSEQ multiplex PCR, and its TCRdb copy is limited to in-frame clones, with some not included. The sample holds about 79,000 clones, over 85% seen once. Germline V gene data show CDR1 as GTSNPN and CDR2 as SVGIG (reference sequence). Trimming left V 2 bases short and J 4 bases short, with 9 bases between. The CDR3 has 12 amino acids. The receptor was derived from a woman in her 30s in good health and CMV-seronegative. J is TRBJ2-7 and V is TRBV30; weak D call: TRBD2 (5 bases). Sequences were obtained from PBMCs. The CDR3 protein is CAWSFEGYEQYF. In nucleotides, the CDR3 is TGTGCCTGGAGTTTTGAGGGTTACGAGCAGTACTTC.